This entry lists 12 T cell receptor beta chains sequenced from one sample in a study of early T cells in non-severe SARS-CoV-2 infection. TCRdb processed the 5' RACE reads anew with MiXCR; each CDR3 protein has one entry. The sample yields under 25,000 distinct CDR3 sequences, roughly 4.3% seen once. Source material: whole blood. These receptors all stem from an adult who was a healthcare worker with PCR-confirmed SARS-CoV-2 infection or an uninfected control (not recorded which).

At least ten counts were recorded for this clonotype. This chain uses TRBV20-1 with TRBJ2-1; TRBD1 or TRBD2 may be the D gene (5 bases each). The germline CDR1 and CDR2 sequences are DFQATT and SNEGSKA (reference sequence). The CDR3 covers 15 residues. Trimming took off 5 bases at V and 0 bases at J, with 14 bases between the two ends. CDR3 residues: CSAGQPGLSYNEQFF. Here the CDR3 DNA reads TGCAGTGCTGGCCAACCGGGGCTCTCCTACAATGAGCAGTTCTTC.

This clonotype counts as medium-sized (0.01 to 0.1%). The rearrangement uses TRBV12-3 or TRBV12-4 and TRBJ1-1; D is unresolved. This CDR3 contains 14 residues. Trimming took off 4 bases at V and 0 bases at J, with 9 bases between the two ends. CDR3 in DNA: TGTGCCAGCAGTTCAACGGGTCTGAACACTGAAGCTTTCTTT. Amino acid sequence: CASSSTGLNTEAFF.

Ten or more counts support this clonotype. This sequence joins TRBV23-1 and TRBJ2-3; TRBD2 might be the D (6 bases). TRBV23-1 counts as an open reading frame of uncertain function. CDR3 size: 16 residues. Trimming cost V 2 bases and J 2 bases, with 14 bases left between them. CDR3 sequence (DNA): TGCGCCAGCAGTCAAGAGGCGGGGCTCCACACAGATACGCAGTATTTT. This codes for CASSQEAGLHTDTQYF.

Many counts were recorded for this clonotype. V usage is TRBV20-1 and J usage is TRBJ2-7; the D gene is possibly TRBD2 (6 bases). This CDR3 spans 16 amino acids. V lost 0 bases, J lost 4 bases, and 19 bases lay in between. CDR1 is DFQATT, CDR2 SNEGSKA, per germline (reference sequence). The CDR3 here is CSARDTSNVRNYEQYF. The DNA for the CDR3 is TGCAGTGCTAGAGACACTAGCAACGTGAGAAATTACGAGCAGTACTTC.

There are many counts of this clonotype. The V call is TRBV25-1, the J call TRBJ2-1; D perhaps matches TRBD2 (5 bases). Germline CDR1 is MGHDK and CDR2 is SYGVNS. V gave up 11 bases and J gave up 7 bases, with 12 bases separating them. The CDR3 covers 11 residues. The DNA for the CDR3 is TGTGCCTCAGCACGGACTAATGAGCAGTTCTTC. Amino acids: CASARTNEQFF.

This clonotype was seen repeatedly, ten times or more. V usage is TRBV20-1 and J usage is TRBJ2-1; 8 bases agree with TRBD2. The length of the CDR3 is 15 residues. In germline, CDR1 is DFQATT, CDR2 SNEGSKA (reference sequence). The ends lost 3 bases at V and 8 bases at J; junction bases unmatched: 12. CDR3 amino acids: CSASGTLSGADEQFF. The DNA of the CDR3 is TGCAGTGCTAGCGGGACCCTTAGCGGGGCTGATGAGCAGTTCTTC.

The rearrangement joins TRBV6-6 to TRBJ1-3; D is ambiguous. This CDR3 is built from 15 residues. Per germline, CDR1 MNHNY and CDR2 SVGAGI (reference sequence). The germline V and J ends were trimmed by 2 bases and 3 bases, with 11 bases remaining between them. CDR3 sequence reads: CASSYVTNHGNTIYF. The CDR3 region has the DNA TGTGCCAGCAGTTACGTCACGAATCATGGAAACACCATATATTTT.

J is TRBJ1-2 and V is TRBV12-3 or TRBV12-4; no firm D call. V was shortened by 6 bases and J by 8 bases, with 7 bases between the two germline ends. The CDR3 spans 10 residues. The CDR3 here is CASRGYGYTF. CDR3 in DNA: TGTGCCAGCAGGGGGTACGGCTACACCTTC.

The chain has TRBV12-3 or TRBV12-4 and TRBJ2-1; 12 positions agree with TRBD2. After removal of 8 bases from V and 7 bases from J, the junction contained 3 bases not matched to a gene. This CDR3 has 13 residues. CDR3 nucleotide sequence: TGTGCCAGCCTTGGACTAGCGGGGAATGAGCAGTTCTTC. Encoded protein: CASLGLAGNEQFF.

This clonotype was seen ten or more times. The chain carries TRBV11-3 and TRBJ2-1; possibly TRBD2 for D (5 bases). The CDR3 covers 14 residues. Trimming took off 2 bases at V and 2 bases at J, with 7 bases between the two ends. Germline-derived CDR1 and CDR2 are SGHNT and YENEEA. The CDR3 loop is CASSLSGTYNEQFF. The CDR3 DNA is TGTGCCAGCAGCTTATCGGGGACCTACAATGAGCAGTTCTTC.

This clonotype was seen repeatedly, ten times or more. The chain joins TRBV12-3 or TRBV12-4 to TRBJ1-3, with D uncertain. The CDR3 has 14 residues. V was shortened by 3 bases and J by 1 base, with 7 bases between the two germline ends. The CDR3 protein is CASSFIGSGNTIYF. CDR3 DNA: TGTGCCAGCAGTTTTATTGGATCTGGAAACACCATATATTTT.

In this sample, this clonotype turned up many times. The V gene is TRBV7-2, the J gene TRBJ2-3, with D uncertain. The CDR3 runs 14 residues. The germline V and J ends were trimmed by 5 bases and 0 bases, with 9 bases remaining between them. In germline, CDR1 is SGHTA, CDR2 FQGNSA. The CDR3 nucleotides are TGTGCCAGCAGCGTAGACCGAAGCACAGATACGCAGTATTTT. It is translated as CASSVDRSTDTQYF.